This is a list of T cell receptor beta chains from one sample in a study of blood T cell repertoires in COVID-19. The protocol was immunoSEQ multiplex PCR, while the TCRdb copy is restricted to in-frame clones and leaves out a portion. The sample holds around 72,000 clones, 83% seen once. Sample: peripheral blood. Source of these receptors: a woman older than 75 with acute or convalescent COVID-19. CDR3s include the opening cysteine and the closing phenylalanine or tryptophan. D genes are given only for firm matches. Clone size is not always given. Where it is, it says once, few, many or a class for expanded clones.

D gene: TRBD1
clone size: NA
V gene: TRBV3-1/TRBV3-2
J gene: TRBJ2-7
CDR3 protein: CASSQVIRGRIHEQYF
CDR3 DNA: TGTGCCAGCAGCCAAGTAATTAGGGGGCGCATCCACGAGCAGTACTTC

D gene: NA
clone size: few
V gene: TRBV4-1
J gene: TRBJ2-5
CDR3 protein: CASSTSARSGETQYF
CDR3 DNA: TGCGCCAGCAGCACGAGCGCAAGAAGTGGAGAGACCCAGTACTTC

D gene: NA
clone size: NA
V gene: TRBV5-1
J gene: TRBJ2-3
CDR3 protein: CASSLDGTSQDTQYF
CDR3 DNA: TGCGCCAGCAGCTTAGATGGGACTTCACAAGATACGCAGTATTTT

D gene: TRBD2
clone size: many
V gene: TRBV6-5
J gene: TRBJ2-1
CDR3 protein: CASSYSQRGVNEQFF
CDR3 DNA: TGTGCCAGCAGTTACTCCCAGCGGGGGGTCAATGAGCAGTTCTTC

D gene: NA
clone size: NA
V gene: TRBV3-1/TRBV3-2
J gene: TRBJ1-6
CDR3 protein: CASRPWAENSPLHF
CDR3 DNA: TGTGCCAGCAGGCCGTGGGCAGAAAATTCACCCCTCCACTTT

D gene: TRBD1
clone size: NA
V gene: TRBV3-1/TRBV3-2
J gene: TRBJ1-2
CDR3 protein: CASSQTRQGASGYTF
CDR3 DNA: TGTGCCAGCAGCCAAACTAGACAGGGGGCGAGCGGCTACACCTTC

D gene: TRBD1
clone size: NA
V gene: TRBV5-1
J gene: TRBJ2-2
CDR3 protein: CASSTRGQNTGELFF
CDR3 DNA: TGCGCCAGCAGCACAAGGGGGCAGAACACCGGGGAGCTGTTTTTT

D gene: NA
clone size: few
V gene: TRBV10-3
J gene: TRBJ1-6
CDR3 protein: CAIKGGTYNSPLHF
CDR3 DNA: TGTGCCATCAAGGGAGGCACTTATAATTCACCCCTCCACTTT

D gene: NA
clone size: many
V gene: TRBV19
J gene: TRBJ1-5
CDR3 protein: CASSIGASNQPQHF
CDR3 DNA: TGTGCCAGTAGTATAGGGGCAAGCAATCAGCCCCAGCATTTT

D gene: NA
clone size: NA
V gene: TRBV19
J gene: TRBJ1-1
CDR3 protein: CASSITGPNTEAFF
CDR3 DNA: TGTGCCAGTAGTATAACAGGGCCGAACACTGAAGCTTTCTTT

D gene: TRBD2
clone size: few
V gene: TRBV4-2
J gene: TRBJ2-7
CDR3 protein: CASSQSGGARSYEQYF
CDR3 DNA: TGTGCCAGCAGCCAGAGCGGGGGGGCCAGGTCCTACGAGCAGTACTTC

D gene: NA
clone size: NA
V gene: TRBV12-3/TRBV12-4
J gene: TRBJ1-5
CDR3 protein: CASSLYENQPQHF
CDR3 DNA: TGTGCCAGCAGTTTATATGAGAATCAGCCCCAGCATTTT

D gene: NA
clone size: NA
V gene: TRBV20-1
J gene: TRBJ1-5
CDR3 protein: CSARGGQPQHF
CDR3 DNA: TGCAGTGCTCGGGGGGGTCAGCCCCAGCATTTT

D gene: NA
clone size: NA
V gene: TRBV2
J gene: TRBJ1-2
CDR3 protein: CASSVGPQGYTF
CDR3 DNA: TGTGCCAGCAGTGTGGGGCCGCAGGGCTACACCTTC

D gene: NA
clone size: NA
V gene: TRBV27
J gene: TRBJ2-1
CDR3 protein: CASSYSSTRQEQFF
CDR3 DNA: TGTGCCAGCAGTTATTCCTCCACTCGACAGGAGCAGTTCTTC

D gene: TRBD1
clone size: NA
V gene: TRBV4-1
J gene: TRBJ1-2
CDR3 protein: CASSQPRQGATYGYTF
CDR3 DNA: TGCGCCAGCAGCCAACCTCGACAGGGGGCCACCTATGGCTACACCTTC

D gene: NA
clone size: NA
V gene: TRBV19
J gene: TRBJ2-1
CDR3 protein: CASSIDHYHTYNEQFF
CDR3 DNA: TGTGCCAGTAGTATAGATCACTACCACACATACAATGAGCAGTTCTTC

D gene: TRBD1
clone size: NA
V gene: TRBV25-1
J gene: TRBJ1-1
CDR3 protein: CASSEPGQGYTEAFF
CDR3 DNA: TGTGCCAGCAGTGAACCGGGACAGGGGTACACTGAAGCTTTCTTT

D gene: TRBD2
clone size: NA
V gene: TRBV9
J gene: TRBJ2-3
CDR3 protein: CASSEGLAGDGDTQYF
CDR3 DNA: TGTGCCAGCAGCGAGGGACTAGCGGGCGATGGGGATACGCAGTATTTT

D gene: TRBD1
clone size: few
V gene: TRBV5-1
J gene: TRBJ1-2
CDR3 protein: CASSPTFDRGLLHGGYTF
CDR3 DNA: TGCGCCAGCAGCCCTACCTTCGACAGGGGCCTACTTCACGGAGGCTACACCTTC

D gene: NA
clone size: NA
V gene: TRBV6-6
J gene: TRBJ1-1
CDR3 protein: CASNYPGRETEAFF
CDR3 DNA: TGTGCCAGCAACTACCCCGGTAGGGAGACTGAAGCTTTCTTT

D gene: NA
clone size: NA
V gene: TRBV7-9
J gene: TRBJ2-7
CDR3 protein: CASSSDSLEQYF
CDR3 DNA: TGTGCCAGCAGCTCTGACAGTCTCGAGCAGTACTTC

D gene: TRBD1
clone size: NA
V gene: TRBV6-6
J gene: TRBJ1-1
CDR3 protein: CASSYGQGAYHTEAFF
CDR3 DNA: TGTGCCAGCAGTTACGGCCAGGGGGCTTATCACACTGAAGCTTTCTTT

D gene: NA
clone size: NA
V gene: TRBV24-1
J gene: TRBJ2-3
CDR3 protein: CATSVPTPGLSTDTQYF
CDR3 DNA: TGTGCCACCAGTGTCCCAACCCCCGGTCTTAGCACAGATACGCAGTATTTT

D gene: NA
clone size: NA
V gene: TRBV12-3/TRBV12-4
J gene: TRBJ1-1
CDR3 protein: CASKSRDKSEAFF
CDR3 DNA: TGTGCCAGCAAATCCCGGGACAAAAGTGAAGCTTTCTTT

D gene: TRBD1
clone size: NA
V gene: TRBV20-1
J gene: TRBJ2-7
CDR3 protein: CSASQGADSYEQYF
CDR3 DNA: TGCAGTGCTAGTCAGGGGGCGGACTCCTACGAGCAGTACTTC

D gene: TRBD1
clone size: NA
V gene: TRBV7-8
J gene: TRBJ1-1
CDR3 protein: CASSQNYRGGNTEAFF
CDR3 DNA: TGTGCCAGCAGCCAAAATTACAGGGGAGGGAACACTGAAGCTTTCTTT

D gene: NA
clone size: NA
V gene: TRBV4-1
J gene: TRBJ1-2
CDR3 protein: CASSQGGVNYGYTF
CDR3 DNA: TGCGCCAGCAGCCAAGGGGGGGTTAACTATGGCTACACCTTC

D gene: TRBD1
clone size: NA
V gene: TRBV5-1
J gene: TRBJ1-4
CDR3 protein: CASSPEAGGSEKLFF
CDR3 DNA: TGCGCCAGCAGCCCGGAGGCAGGGGGAAGTGAAAAACTGTTTTTT

D gene: NA
clone size: NA
V gene: TRBV3-1/TRBV3-2
J gene: TRBJ1-4
CDR3 protein: CASSQLSSGEKLFF
CDR3 DNA: TGTGCCAGCAGCCAGCTGAGTAGTGGTGAAAAACTGTTTTTT

D gene: TRBD1
clone size: NA
V gene: TRBV3-1/TRBV3-2
J gene: TRBJ2-1
CDR3 protein: CASSPGPGTGGNEQFF
CDR3 DNA: TGTGCCAGCAGCCCCGGACCCGGGACAGGGGGAAATGAGCAGTTCTTC

D gene: NA
clone size: NA
V gene: TRBV30
J gene: TRBJ1-5
CDR3 protein: CAWSDSSNQPQHF
CDR3 DNA: TGTGCCTGGAGTGACAGCAGCAATCAGCCCCAGCATTTT

D gene: NA
clone size: NA
V gene: TRBV7-3
J gene: TRBJ1-1
CDR3 protein: CASRLNGNTEAFF
CDR3 DNA: TGTGCCAGCAGGCTTAACGGGAACACTGAAGCTTTCTTT

D gene: TRBD2
clone size: NA
V gene: TRBV5-1
J gene: TRBJ2-5
CDR3 protein: CASSLTSAQETQYF
CDR3 DNA: TGCGCCAGCAGCTTGACTAGCGCCCAAGAGACCCAGTACTTC

D gene: NA
clone size: NA
V gene: TRBV19
J gene: TRBJ1-2
CDR3 protein: CASSPQEVYGYTF
CDR3 DNA: TGTGCCAGTAGTCCCCAGGAAGTTTATGGCTACACCTTC

D gene: NA
clone size: few
V gene: TRBV4-2
J gene: TRBJ1-6
CDR3 protein: CASSQDLGGSPLHF
CDR3 DNA: TGTGCCAGCAGCCAAGATCTAGGGGGTTCACCCCTCCACTTT

D gene: TRBD1
clone size: few
V gene: TRBV3-1/TRBV3-2
J gene: TRBJ1-3
CDR3 protein: CASTRTGSGNTIYF
CDR3 DNA: TGTGCCAGCACTAGGACAGGCTCTGGAAACACCATATATTTT

D gene: NA
clone size: NA
V gene: TRBV15
J gene: TRBJ1-4
CDR3 protein: CATSRETGLLRGEKLFF
CDR3 DNA: TGTGCCACCAGCAGAGAAACTGGGTTACTTCGCGGGGAAAAACTGTTTTTT

D gene: NA
clone size: NA
V gene: TRBV18
J gene: TRBJ1-3
CDR3 protein: CASSPSRDPGNTIYF
CDR3 DNA: TGTGCCAGCTCACCGAGCAGGGATCCCGGAAACACCATATATTTT

D gene: TRBD2
clone size: NA
V gene: TRBV11-3
J gene: TRBJ2-7
CDR3 protein: CASSWRASGHSYEQYF
CDR3 DNA: TGTGCCAGCAGCTGGCGGGCTAGCGGGCACTCCTACGAGCAGTACTTC

D gene: TRBD2
clone size: NA
V gene: TRBV24-1
J gene: TRBJ2-1
CDR3 protein: CATRMTSGDRNEQFF
CDR3 DNA: TGTGCCACCAGGATGACTAGCGGGGACAGGAATGAGCAGTTCTTC

D gene: TRBD1
clone size: NA
V gene: TRBV19
J gene: TRBJ2-5
CDR3 protein: CASARGQVETQYF
CDR3 DNA: TGTGCCTCGGCCCGCGGACAGGTGGAGACCCAGTACTTC

D gene: TRBD1
clone size: NA
V gene: TRBV7-9
J gene: TRBJ2-4
CDR3 protein: CASSLSPPGRGQGIQYF
CDR3 DNA: TGTGCCAGCAGCTTGTCCCCCCCTGGCAGGGGGCAGGGCATTCAGTACTTC

D gene: TRBD1
clone size: NA
V gene: TRBV4-2
J gene: TRBJ2-1
CDR3 protein: CASSQGEGQGYDNEQFF
CDR3 DNA: TGTGCCAGCAGCCAGGGGGAGGGACAGGGGTATGACAATGAGCAGTTCTTC

D gene: NA
clone size: NA
V gene: TRBV5-1
J gene: TRBJ2-3
CDR3 protein: CASSLISPTDTQYF
CDR3 DNA: TGCGCCAGCAGCTTGATATCCCCCACAGATACGCAGTATTTT

D gene: NA
clone size: few
V gene: TRBV18
J gene: TRBJ2-5
CDR3 protein: CASSPGVPKETQYF
CDR3 DNA: TGTGCCAGCTCACCCGGGGTGCCAAAGGAGACCCAGTACTTC

D gene: NA
clone size: NA
V gene: TRBV27
J gene: TRBJ2-1
CDR3 protein: CASSSDSGEFF
CDR3 DNA: TGTGCCAGCAGTTCCGACTCCGGAGAGTTCTTC

D gene: NA
clone size: NA
V gene: TRBV6-5
J gene: TRBJ1-1
CDR3 protein: CASSYEAASNTEAFF
CDR3 DNA: TGTGCCAGCAGTTACGAGGCGGCCTCTAACACTGAAGCTTTCTTT

D gene: TRBD1
clone size: NA
V gene: TRBV19
J gene: TRBJ1-2
CDR3 protein: CASSPLSGTDYGYTF
CDR3 DNA: TGTGCCAGTAGTCCTCTCTCCGGGACAGACTATGGCTACACCTTC

D gene: TRBD2
clone size: NA
V gene: TRBV18
J gene: TRBJ2-2
CDR3 protein: CASSPPAGGFGELFF
CDR3 DNA: TGTGCCAGCTCACCACCAGCGGGGGGATTCGGGGAGCTGTTTTTT

D gene: NA
clone size: NA
V gene: TRBV5-6
J gene: TRBJ1-5
CDR3 protein: CASSLVGRGSNQPQHF
CDR3 DNA: TGTGCCAGCAGCTTGGTGGGCAGGGGAAGCAATCAGCCCCAGCATTTT

D gene: NA
clone size: NA
V gene: TRBV6-1
J gene: TRBJ1-5
CDR3 protein: CASSVQQGTLFQPQHF
CDR3 DNA: TGTGCCAGCAGTGTTCAGCAGGGGACACTCTTCCAGCCCCAGCATTTT

D gene: TRBD1
clone size: few
V gene: TRBV18
J gene: TRBJ1-1
CDR3 protein: CASGTANTEAFF
CDR3 DNA: TGTGCCAGCGGGACAGCGAACACTGAAGCTTTCTTT